The 26 T cell receptor beta chains below were found in one sample sequenced in a study of cytomegalovirus exposure and HLA in healthy donors. The primer mix had 60 Vbeta and 13 Jbeta primers. Libraries were prepared by immunoSEQ multiplex PCR; TCRdb keeps only in-frame clonotypes and omits some of them. The sample shows about 140,000 clones, over 75% of them seen only once. The material sequenced was PBMCs. These receptors came from a man aged 25-45 years in good health and CMV-seronegative.

This chain joins TRBV6-1 and TRBJ2-4; 9 nucleotides line up with TRBD1. CDR1 is MNHNS and CDR2 is SASEGT in the germline V gene. The V gene end was trimmed by 3 bases and the J gene end by 7 bases; junction bases not matched to a gene: 7. There are 15 residues in the CDR3. The CDR3 region is CASSEPGTGLNIQYF. The DNA of the CDR3 is TGTGCCAGCAGTGAGCCCGGGACAGGGTTGAACATTCAGTACTTC.

The rearrangement joins TRBV28 to TRBJ2-3, with 10 bases aligning to TRBD2. The V gene's germline CDR1 is MDHEN and CDR2 SYDVKM. The CDR3 length is 19 residues. V shed 6 bases and J 1 base; nucleotides not matched to a gene: 16. In nucleotides, the CDR3 is TGTGCCAGCAGCCCCCTCGGGATCACTAGCGGGGTTCGCACAGATACGCAGTATTTT. As protein: CASSPLGITSGVRTDTQYF.

This chain links TRBV6-1 with TRBJ2-5; 10 bases agree with TRBD1. There are 14 residues in the CDR3. Germline trimming cut 8 bases from V and 7 bases from J; bases unmatched to any gene: 10. Germline V gives CDR1 MNHNS, CDR2 SASEGT. The DNA of the CDR3 is TGTGCCAGCGAGGGGACAGGGGTTAGGGGGACCCAGTACTTC. This codes for CASEGTGVRGTQYF.

The chain has TRBV4-1 and TRBJ1-2; the match to TRBD1 covers 7 bases. Germline values: CDR1 MGHRA, CDR2 YSYEKL. The V segment lost 0 bases and the J segment 4 bases; nucleotides outside the gene matches: 8. This CDR3 has 16 residues. The CDR3 here is CASSQEEGGGGYGYTF. The CDR3 DNA sequence: TGCGCCAGCAGCCAAGAAGAAGGGGGCGGTGGCTATGGCTACACCTTC.

The chain joins TRBV25-1 to TRBJ2-1; possible D gene TRBD2, 5 bases. CDR1 is MGHDK and CDR2 is SYGVNS in the germline V gene. CDR3 size: 16 residues. V lost 3 bases and J 2 bases, leaving 14 bases between the germline ends. This CDR3 reads CASSDGDPGTYNEQFF. The CDR3, as DNA: TGTGCCAGCAGTGATGGAGACCCCGGGACCTACAATGAGCAGTTCTTC.

V usage is TRBV2 and J usage is TRBJ2-7, with 12 bases lining up with TRBD2. Germline CDR1 reads SNHLY; CDR2 reads FYNNEI. J was trimmed by 5 bases and V by 2 bases; bases with no gene match: 19. The CDR3 sequence is 20 residues long. The chain's CDR3 is CASSEYWLAGGPRMVNEQYF. The DNA for the CDR3 is TGTGCCAGCAGTGAATATTGGCTAGCGGGAGGGCCGAGGATGGTGAACGAGCAGTACTTC.

This chain connects TRBV28 to TRBJ1-5; 8 bases align to TRBD1. The CDR3 covers 17 residues. The J segment lost 7 bases and the V segment lost 4 bases, leaving 15 bases of the junction unmatched. Per germline, CDR1 MDHEN and CDR2 SYDVKM. The CDR3 nucleotides read TGTGCCAGCAGTTCCCGAGGGTGGACAGGGAAGGGGCAGCCCCAGCATTTT. The encoded protein is CASSSRGWTGKGQPQHF.

This clone was counted between two and nine times. The V and J genes are TRBV6-1 and TRBJ1-3, with no clear D. Between the trimmed V and J ends, which lost 6 bases and 0 bases, there was a span of 9 bases. The length of the CDR3 is 14 residues. Germline CDR1 reads MNHNS; CDR2 reads SASEGT. Here the CDR3 reads CASSPQFSGNTIYF. The CDR3 DNA reads as TGTGCCAGCAGCCCCCAATTCTCTGGAAACACCATATATTTT.

The V gene is TRBV28, the J gene TRBJ1-1, with D tentatively TRBD1 (5 bases). Trimming took 3 bases from V and 0 from J, leaving 8 bases between them. The CDR3 has 14 residues. The germline V gene encodes CDR1 MDHEN and CDR2 SYDVKM. Here the CDR3 DNA reads TGTGCCAGCAGTTTGGGGCGTATGAACACTGAAGCTTTCTTT. Translated: CASSLGRMNTEAFF.

The V gene is TRBV6-1, the J gene TRBJ1-6; 7 bases agree with TRBD1. J was trimmed by 4 bases and V by 6 bases; bases with no gene match: 3. Germline assignment: CDR1 MNHNS and CDR2 SASEGT. The length of the CDR3 is 14 residues. In DNA, the CDR3 is TGTGCCAGCAGCGCGGACAGGTATAATTCACCCCTCCACTTT. Amino acid sequence: CASSADRYNSPLHF.

This clone was picked up one time. This chain joins TRBV4-1 and TRBJ2-7, with TRBD1 matching over 9 bases. With V trimmed by 0 bases and J by 3 bases, 6 bases remained unmatched. Germline CDR1 reads MGHRA; CDR2 reads YSYEKL. This CDR3 region has 16 residues. CDR3 in amino acids: CASSQDLGQGGYEQYF. The CDR3 coding sequence is TGCGCCAGCAGCCAAGATTTGGGACAGGGAGGCTACGAGCAGTACTTC.

This sequence joins TRBV5-8 and TRBJ1-5, with D perhaps TRBD1 (5 bases). The V gene lost 2 bases and the J gene lost 0 bases, with 15 bases spanning the gap. The CDR3 consists of 17 residues. CDR1 and CDR2 from the germline V gene are SGHTS and YDEGEE. CDR3 loop: CASSFSTESYSNQPQHF. The CDR3, as DNA: TGTGCCAGCAGCTTCTCGACAGAATCTTATAGCAATCAGCCCCAGCATTTT.

The V and J genes are TRBV10-1 and TRBJ2-7, with TRBD1 identical over 11 bases. This CDR3 has 16 amino acids. Germline V gene data show CDR1 as WNHNN and CDR2 as SYGVQD (reference sequence). V shed 3 bases, J shed 2 bases, and the junction held 6 bases outside the gene matches. The DNA for the CDR3 is TGCGCCAGCAGTGACCCCCGGGACAGGGGGACCTACGAGCAGTACTTC. This translates into CASSDPRDRGTYEQYF.

This chain connects TRBV28 to TRBJ2-7; 11 positions agree with TRBD1. CDR1 is MDHEN, CDR2 SYDVKM, per germline. This CDR3 has 14 amino acids. V was clipped by 5 bases and J by 4 bases; unmatched bases: 4. The CDR3 protein is CASSTGQGDYEQYF. The DNA for the CDR3 is TGTGCCAGCAGTACGGGACAGGGGGATTACGAGCAGTACTTC.

Details on this clone: Different DNA sequences within this sample yield the same CDR3. The chain has TRBV18 and TRBJ1-1; D unclear. V was trimmed by 4 bases and J by 1 base, leaving 7 bases between them. Germline V gives CDR1 KGHSH, CDR2 LQKENI. The CDR3 is 13 amino acids. CDR3 in DNA: TGTGCCAGCTCACTTGGAGAGAACACTGAAGCTTTCTTT. This encodes CASSLGENTEAFF.

This clone was seen more than once but under ten times. Sequence at one end of the junction differs from germline and may be a read error. V is TRBV4-1 and J is TRBJ1-2; no firm D call. The CDR3 contains 13 residues. The germline gives CDR1 MGHRA, CDR2 YSYEKL. CDR3 loop: CASSQDYLEGYTF. DNA of the CDR3: TGTGCCAGCAGCCAAGATTACCTTGAGGGCTACACCTTC.

The chain recombines TRBV7-8 with TRBJ1-3; D is undetermined. CDR3 length equals 18 residues. The V gene's germline CDR1 is SGHVS and CDR2 FQNEAQ. Trimming removed 1 base at V and 0 bases at J, with 16 bases between. As DNA, the CDR3 is TGTGCCAGCAGCTTAGGAATTCAGTACGGAGACTCTGGAAACACCATATATTTT. Translating it yields CASSLGIQYGDSGNTIYF.

This chain uses TRBV7-9 with TRBJ2-3; 8 bases match TRBD1. CDR1 and CDR2 (germline): SEHNR, FQNEAQ (reference sequence). The CDR3 loop spans 16 amino acids. Unmatched junction bases numbered 11, after V lost 5 bases and J lost 4 bases. The CDR3 loop reads CASSKTGVGAADTQYF. Here the CDR3 DNA reads TGTGCCAGCAGCAAGACAGGGGTCGGGGCAGCAGATACGCAGTATTTT.

The CDR3 loop reads CASSFQWGDEQFF. CDR3 sequence (DNA): TGTGCCAGCAGTTTTCAGTGGGGCGATGAGCAGTTCTTC. This chain uses TRBV27 with TRBJ2-1; D possibly corresponds to TRBD1 (5 bases). CDR1 MNHEY and CDR2 SMNVEV come from the germline V gene (reference sequence). The CDR3 spans 13 residues. Between the trimmed V and J ends, which lost 3 bases and 8 bases, there was a span of 11 bases.

The chain employs TRBV6-6 and TRBJ1-2; D may be TRBD1 (6 bases). V lost 0 bases to trimming and J lost 8 bases, with 10 bases between them. This CDR3 is 13 amino acids long. Germline V gene data show CDR1 as MNHNY and CDR2 as SVGAGI (reference sequence). In DNA, the CDR3 is TGTGCCAGCAGTTACTCGGACAGTTGGGGCTACACCTTC. This gives the protein CASSYSDSWGYTF.

The V call is TRBV27, the J call TRBJ1-6, with a weak D call TRBD1 (6 bases). V was shortened by 9 bases and J by 5 bases, with 14 bases between the two germline ends. Looked up from germline, CDR1 is MNHEY and CDR2 is SMNVEV (reference sequence). The CDR3 sequence is 14 residues long. In DNA, the CDR3 is TGTGCCAGTACCACCAGGGGCCATAATTCACCCCTCCACTTT. Encoded protein: CASTTRGHNSPLHF.

The chain couples TRBV10-3 to TRBJ1-1; D uncertain. The CDR3 extends over 15 amino acids. Germline-derived CDR1 and CDR2 are ENHRY and SYGVKD. Trimming left V 4 bases short and J 0 bases short, with 12 bases between. The CDR3 region is CAISALTPVNTEAFF. CDR3 nucleotide sequence: TGTGCCATCAGTGCCCTGACTCCCGTGAACACTGAAGCTTTCTTT.

This clone was observed a handful of times. This chain connects TRBV5-4 to TRBJ2-7, with a tentative D call TRBD2 (5 bases). V was trimmed by 0 bases and J by 0 bases, leaving 13 bases between them. The CDR3 is 16 amino acids. Germline assignment: CDR1 SGHNT and CDR2 YYREEE (reference sequence). The CDR3 region has the DNA TGTGCCAGCAGCTTGGGGGCACCCAGCGGCTCCTACGAGCAGTACTTC. Protein: CASSLGAPSGSYEQYF.

The chain carries TRBV28 and TRBJ1-2; the D is unclear. This CDR3 has 14 amino acids. In germline, CDR1 is MDHEN, CDR2 SYDVKM. The V end was cut by 6 bases, the J end by 0 bases, with 11 bases between. CDR3 protein: CASSEGQPNYGYTF. DNA of the CDR3: TGTGCCAGCAGCGAGGGTCAGCCTAACTATGGCTACACCTTC.

The CDR3 is CASSQVVAGGQQETQYF. The CDR3 DNA follows: TGTGCCAGCAGCCAAGTCGTGGCGGGGGGGCAGCAAGAGACCCAGTACTTC. The chain recombines TRBV4-2 with TRBJ2-5; 9 positions agree with TRBD2. This CDR3 contains 17 residues. Germline lookup yields CDR1 LGHNA and CDR2 YNFKEQ. The J segment lost 2 bases and the V segment lost 1 base, leaving 8 bases of the junction unmatched.

The chain employs TRBV5-1 and TRBJ1-1; 9 bases line up with TRBD1. CDR1 is SGHRS and CDR2 is YFSETQ in the germline V gene. Germline trimming cut 0 bases from V and 1 base from J; bases unmatched to any gene: 1. The CDR3 is made up of 15 amino acids. Here the CDR3 DNA reads TGCGCCAGCAGCTTGGGGGGACAGGGGAACACTGAAGCTTTCTTT. Its protein product is CASSLGGQGNTEAFF.